This T cell receptor (beta chain) appears in the sequencing data of a study of T cells after yellow fever vaccination. General study results and limits: High-abundance clonotypes from the bulk population could contaminate FACS-sorted repertoires.

For TCR, cDNA came from 5'RACE template switching, which added a universal primer site and UMIs. Using its own MiXCR run on the 5' RACE reads, TCRdb lists one record per CDR3 protein. The table lists some 350,000 distinct CDR3 sequences, 4.1% of them singletons. With regard to this clonotype: Its antigen is currently unknown.

The CDR3 totals 16 residues. The V gene's germline CDR1 is LGHNA and CDR2 YSLEER. V lost 0 bases, J lost 7 bases, and 8 bases stayed unmatched. This sequence originates from a man aged 18 to 29 who received the YFV17D yellow fever vaccine. This chain uses TRBV4-3 with TRBJ2-1; 8 nucleotides line up with TRBD2. The sequencing here drew on PBMCs, taken 5 days after the yellow fever booster vaccination. CDR3 amino acids: CASSQDEGTRGNEQFF. As DNA, the CDR3 is TGCGCCAGCAGCCAAGATGAAGGGACTAGGGGGAATGAGCAGTTCTTC.